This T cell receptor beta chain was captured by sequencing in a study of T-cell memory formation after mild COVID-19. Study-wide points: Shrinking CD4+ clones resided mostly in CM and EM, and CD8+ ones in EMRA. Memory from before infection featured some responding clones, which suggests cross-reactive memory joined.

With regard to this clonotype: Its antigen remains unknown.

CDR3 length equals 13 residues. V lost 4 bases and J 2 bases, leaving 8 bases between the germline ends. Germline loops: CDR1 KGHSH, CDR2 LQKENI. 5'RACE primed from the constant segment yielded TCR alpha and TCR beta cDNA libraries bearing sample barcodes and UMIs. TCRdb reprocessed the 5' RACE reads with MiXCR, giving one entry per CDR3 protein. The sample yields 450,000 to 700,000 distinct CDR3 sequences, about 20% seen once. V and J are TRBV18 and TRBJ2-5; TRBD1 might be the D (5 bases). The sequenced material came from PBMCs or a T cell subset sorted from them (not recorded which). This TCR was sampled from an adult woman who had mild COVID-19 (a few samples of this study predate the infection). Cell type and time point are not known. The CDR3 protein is CASSQGRQETQYF. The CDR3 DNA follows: TGTGCCAGCTCACAGGGGCGTCAAGAGACCCAGTACTTC.